The subject of this entry is one TCR beta chain. This sample is part of a study of Ad26.COV2.S vaccination and SARS-CoV-2 variants. The wider study: In the study, Ad26.COV2.S was injected intramuscularly once, or twice 56 days apart.

CDR1 LGHNA and CDR2 YSLEER come from the germline V gene. The J segment lost 8 bases and the V segment lost 4 bases, leaving 6 bases of the junction unmatched. The CDR3 length is 13 residues. Treatment noted: some 19 received Ad26.COV2.S at low or high dose, single or two shots; several received placebo; per-sample allocation not given. Following the first vaccine or placebo injection, samples were taken on day 63. The vaccine delivered Wuhan-strain SARS-CoV-2 spike through an Ad26 vector. Assay: immunoSEQ multiplex PCR; the TCRdb copy retains only in-frame clones and omits some. Of 400,000 or so clones listed, 70% to 90% were seen once; the top ten hold roughly 3.5%.

V and J are TRBV4-3 and TRBJ1-2, with 8 bases matching TRBD1. This TCR was recovered from a person between 18 and 59 years old who received the Ad26.COV2.S COVID-19 vaccine or a placebo. Sequencing was performed on peripheral blood, taken in a trial of Ad26.COV2.S vaccine versus placebo. The CDR3 loop reads CASSRTGGEGYTF. CDR3 sequence (DNA): TGCGCCAGCAGCCGTACAGGGGGGGAAGGCTACACCTTC.